A single sample gave rise to the 17 T cell receptor beta chains below, sequenced in a study of T cell changes during pregnancy in multiple sclerosis. Assay: immunoSEQ multiplex PCR; the TCRdb copy retains only in-frame clones and omits some. The sample carries 85,000 to 100,000 clones, approximately 92% recorded once. The specimen comprised peripheral blood, sampled in the first trimester of pregnancy. Source of these receptors: a female donor with multiple sclerosis, enrolled in a pregnancy study.

The CDR3 nucleotides read TGTGCCAGCAGTTCCGCCCTGGGGGGGGCGGGTATTTACAATGAGCAGTTCTTC. Residues: CASSSALGGAGIYNEQFF. The chain couples TRBV27 to TRBJ2-1; D possibly corresponds to TRBD2 (7 bases). Germline V CDR1 and CDR2: MNHEY, SMNVEV (reference sequence). This CDR3 is 18 amino acids long. Trimming pared 4 bases from V and 4 bases from J, leaving 23 bases between.

Points on this clone: A read error may account for a junction end that differs from germline. CDR3 residues: CASSLDRGRRNEQFF. The CDR3 DNA sequence: TGTGCCAGCAGTTTAGACAGGGGGCGTCGGAATGAGCAGTTCTTC. The genes are TRBV7-9 and TRBJ2-1; 10 nucleotides match TRBD1. The germline V gene encodes CDR1 SEHNR and CDR2 FQNEAQ (reference sequence). CDR3 size: 15 residues.

V is TRBV28 and J is TRBJ1-3; tentative D call: TRBD1 (6 bases). Germline V CDR1 and CDR2: MDHEN, SYDVKM. The ends were cut back, 3 bases at V and 2 bases at J, with 11 bases in the middle. The CDR3 runs to 15 residues. CDR3 sequence (DNA): TGTGCCAGCAGTTTCCTACAGGGACCTGGAAACACCATATATTTT. As protein: CASSFLQGPGNTIYF.

The chain is built from TRBV5-1 and TRBJ2-7; D is perhaps TRBD2 (6 bases). This CDR3 is built from 16 residues. V lost 0 bases and J lost 1, with 14 bases in between. Germline CDR1 and CDR2: SGHRS and YFSETQ. CDR3 bases: TGCGCCAGCAGCTTGGGCGCCCTAGCGTCTTCCTACGAGCAGTACTTC. This codes for CASSLGALASSYEQYF. The entire variable domain, with the rest obtained from reference TRBV5-1 and TRBJ2-7, is as follows: KAGVTQTPRYLIKTRGQQVTLSCSPISGHRSVSWYQQTPGQGLQFLFEYFSETQRNKGNFPGRFSGRQFSNSRSEMNVSTLELGDSALYLCASSLGALASSYEQYFGPGTRLTVT.

The chain joins TRBV2 to TRBJ2-1; D is unclear. CDR3 length: 13 residues. With 7 bases removed from V and 10 bases from J, the gap between germline ends came to 17 bases. Germline CDR1 is SNHLY and CDR2 is FYNNEI. The CDR3 DNA sequence: TGTGCCAGCAAGATAGCCTCGCCTATCGAGCAGTTCTTC. It specifies CASKIASPIEQFF. Full variable domain (outside the CDR3, taken from reference TRBV2 and TRBJ2-1): EPEVTQTPSHQVTQMGQEVILRCVPISNHLYFYWYRQILGQKVEFLVSFYNNEISEKSEIFDDQFSVERPDGSNFTLKIRSTKLEDSAMYFCASKIASPIEQFFGPGTRLTVL.

This chain joins TRBV28 and TRBJ1-5; TRBD1 aligns across 9 bases. Per germline, CDR1 MDHEN and CDR2 SYDVKM. The CDR3 totals 18 residues. Losses at the gene ends were 7 bases for V and 7 bases for J; bases not matched to a gene: 20. CDR3: CASILRGTGKGLSQPQHF. CDR3 nucleotide sequence: TGTGCCAGCATCCTGAGGGGGACAGGGAAGGGATTGAGCCAGCCCCAGCATTTT. The full variable domain, rest sourced from reference TRBV28 and TRBJ1-5, is DVKVTQSSRYLVKRTGEKVFLECVQDMDHENMFWYRQDPGLGLRLIYFSYDVKMKEKGDIPEGYSVSREKKERFSLILESASTNQTSMYLCASILRGTGKGLSQPQHFGDGTRLSIL.

The chain is built from TRBV21-1 and TRBJ1-2; the D call in the table, TRBD1, was not verified against the DNA. TRBV21-1 is a listed pseudogene. The CDR3 sequence is 15 residues long. CDR3 nucleotides: TGTGCCAGCAGCACACGACAGGGAACTAACTATGGCTACACCTTC. It translates to CASSTRQGTNYGYTF.

The V call is TRBV5-6, the J call TRBJ2-3, with no clear D. This CDR3 region has 16 residues. The germline V gene encodes CDR1 SGHDT and CDR2 YYEEEE. V lost 2 bases and J lost 4, with 17 bases in between. The CDR3 DNA follows: TGTGCCAGCAGCTTCGCCCCGCGGAGCAACGCAGATACGCAGTATTTT. Its translation is CASSFAPRSNADTQYF.

The chain links TRBV11-2 to TRBJ2-1; D is ambiguous. This CDR3 comprises 15 residues. V dropped 0 bases and J dropped 2 bases, with 8 bases sitting between them. Germline loops: CDR1 SGHAT, CDR2 FQNNGV. The CDR3 protein is CASSLEMGAYNEQFF. CDR3 DNA: TGTGCCAGCAGCTTAGAAATGGGCGCCTACAATGAGCAGTTCTTC. Based on the CDR3 plus reference TRBV11-2 and TRBJ2-1, the full variable domain is EAGVAQSPRYKIIEKRQSVAFWCNPISGHATLYWYQQILGQGPKLLIQFQNNGVVDDSQLPKDRFSAERLKGVDSTLKIQPAKLEDSAVYLCASSLEMGAYNEQFFGPGTRLTVL.

The genes are TRBV5-1 and TRBJ2-6; D is unclear. The germline V and J ends were trimmed by 2 bases and 0 bases, with 9 bases remaining between them. The CDR3 extends over 16 amino acids. Germline V lookup: CDR1 SGHRS, CDR2 YFSETQ. The CDR3 protein is CASSFFSHSGANVLTF. DNA of the CDR3: TGCGCCAGCAGCTTCTTTTCACACTCTGGGGCCAACGTCCTGACTTTC. Full variable domain (rest looked up from reference TRBV5-1 and TRBJ2-6): KAGVTQTPRYLIKTRGQQVTLSCSPISGHRSVSWYQQTPGQGLQFLFEYFSETQRNKGNFPGRFSGRQFSNSRSEMNVSTLELGDSALYLCASSFFSHSGANVLTFGAGSRLTVL.

The rearrangement links TRBV11-2 to TRBJ1-1; the D gene is possibly TRBD1 (6 bases). The CDR3 has 16 amino acids. Germline-derived CDR1 and CDR2 are SGHAT and FQNNGV. Trimming removed 2 bases at V and 0 bases at J, with 13 bases between. CDR3 loop: CASSLQGGGMNTEAFF. The CDR3, as DNA: TGTGCCAGCAGCTTACAAGGGGGGGGGATGAACACTGAAGCTTTCTTT. Variable domain in full (rest from reference TRBV11-2 and TRBJ1-1): EAGVAQSPRYKIIEKRQSVAFWCNPISGHATLYWYQQILGQGPKLLIQFQNNGVVDDSQLPKDRFSAERLKGVDSTLKIQPAKLEDSAVYLCASSLQGGGMNTEAFFGQGTRLTVV.

The chain recombines TRBV20-1 with TRBJ2-3; possibly TRBD2 for D (5 bases). V was trimmed by 0 bases and J by 11 bases, leaving 9 bases between them. CDR3 length: 11 residues. Germline V CDR1 and CDR2: DFQATT, SNEGSKA (reference sequence). CDR3: CSAREASRQYF. The CDR3 DNA follows: TGCAGTGCTAGAGAGGCTAGCAGGCAGTATTTT.

The chain uses TRBV19 and TRBJ2-7, with D possibly being TRBD1 (7 bases). Germline lookup yields CDR1 LNHDA and CDR2 SQIVND (reference sequence). The length of the CDR3 is 15 residues. V was cut by 5 bases and J by 5 bases, with 19 bases left in between. The CDR3 nucleotides read TGTGCCAGTAGTCCCCCGACAGGGAGGAAGAACGAGCAGTACTTC. Translating it yields CASSPPTGRKNEQYF.

This rearrangement joins TRBV19 to TRBJ2-1; weak D call: TRBD2 (6 bases). Looked up from germline, CDR1 is LNHDA and CDR2 is SQIVND (reference sequence). The ends were cut back, 8 bases at V and 3 bases at J, with 17 bases in the middle. This CDR3 comprises 15 residues. The CDR3 region is CASGSRHGGYNEQFF. For the CDR3, the DNA is TGTGCCAGTGGATCTAGACACGGGGGCTACAATGAGCAGTTCTTC. Full variable domain (missing parts from reference TRBV19 and TRBJ2-1): DGGITQSPKYLFRKEGQNVTLSCEQNLNHDAMYWYRQDPGQGLRLIYYSQIVNDFQKGDIAEGYSVSREKKESFPLTVTSAQKNPTAFYLCASGSRHGGYNEQFFGPGTRLTVL.

This chain links TRBV7-9 with TRBJ1-1; D is perhaps TRBD1 (6 bases). Trimming cost V 5 bases and J 1 base, with 11 bases left between them. Germline CDR1 and CDR2: SEHNR and FQNEAQ (reference sequence). The CDR3 extends over 14 amino acids. The CDR3 sequence is CASSLGGRNTEAFF. The CDR3 DNA reads as TGTGCCAGCAGCCTAGGGGGGCGGAACACTGAAGCTTTCTTT.

This rearrangement joins TRBV5-3 to TRBJ2-7; 9 bases align to TRBD1. TRBV5-3 has ORF status, its function being uncertain. V shed 0 bases, J shed 5 bases, and the junction held 6 bases outside the gene matches. The CDR3 covers 15 residues. The CDR3 loop reads CARSLGDRVGDEQYF. In DNA form, the CDR3 reads TGTGCCAGAAGCTTGGGGGACAGGGTAGGTGACGAGCAGTACTTC.

V is TRBV7-2 and J is TRBJ1-1, with D perhaps TRBD1 (6 bases). The germline CDR1 and CDR2 sequences are SGHTA and FQGNSA. The V gene lost 3 bases and the J gene lost 1 base, with 9 bases spanning the gap. This CDR3 has 14 amino acids. The CDR3 DNA reads as TGTGCCAGCAGCTTGGGACACCAGAACACTGAAGCTTTCTTT. It is translated as CASSLGHQNTEAFF.